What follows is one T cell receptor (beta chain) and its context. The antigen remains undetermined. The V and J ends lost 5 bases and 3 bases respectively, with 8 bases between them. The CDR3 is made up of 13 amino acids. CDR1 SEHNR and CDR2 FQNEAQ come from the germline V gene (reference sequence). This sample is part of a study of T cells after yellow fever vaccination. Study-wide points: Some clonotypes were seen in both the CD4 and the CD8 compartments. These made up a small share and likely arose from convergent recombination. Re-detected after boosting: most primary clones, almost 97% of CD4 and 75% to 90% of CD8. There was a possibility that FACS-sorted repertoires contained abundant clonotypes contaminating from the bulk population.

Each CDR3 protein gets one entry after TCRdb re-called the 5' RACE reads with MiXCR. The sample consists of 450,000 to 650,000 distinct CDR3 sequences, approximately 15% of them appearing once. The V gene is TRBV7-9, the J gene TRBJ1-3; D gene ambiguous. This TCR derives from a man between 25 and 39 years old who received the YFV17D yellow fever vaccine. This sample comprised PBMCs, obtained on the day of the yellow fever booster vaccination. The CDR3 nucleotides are TGTGCCAGCAGCCACTCCCTTGGAAACACCATATATTTT. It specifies CASSHSLGNTIYF. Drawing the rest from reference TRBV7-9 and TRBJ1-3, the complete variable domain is DTGVSQNPRHKITKRGQNVTFRCDPISEHNRLYWYRQTLGQGPEFLTYFQNEAQLEKSRLLSDRFSAERPKGSFSTLEIQRTEQGDSAMYLCASSHSLGNTIYFGEGSWLTVV.